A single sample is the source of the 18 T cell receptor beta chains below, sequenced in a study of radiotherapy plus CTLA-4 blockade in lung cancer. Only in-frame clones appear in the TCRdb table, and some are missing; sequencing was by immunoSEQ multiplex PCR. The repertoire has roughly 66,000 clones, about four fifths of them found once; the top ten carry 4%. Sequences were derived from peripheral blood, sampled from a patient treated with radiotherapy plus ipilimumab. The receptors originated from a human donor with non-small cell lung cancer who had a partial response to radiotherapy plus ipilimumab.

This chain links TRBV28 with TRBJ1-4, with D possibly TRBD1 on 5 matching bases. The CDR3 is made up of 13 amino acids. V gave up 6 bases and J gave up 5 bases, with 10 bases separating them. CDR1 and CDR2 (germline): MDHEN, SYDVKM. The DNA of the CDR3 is TGTGCCAGCAGAGACAGCAGAAATGAAAAACTGTTTTTT. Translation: CASRDSRNEKLFF.

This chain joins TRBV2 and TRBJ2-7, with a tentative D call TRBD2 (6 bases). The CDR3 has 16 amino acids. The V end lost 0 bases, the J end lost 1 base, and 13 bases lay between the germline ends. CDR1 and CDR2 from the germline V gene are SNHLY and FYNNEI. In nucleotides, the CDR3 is TGTGCCAGCAGTGAAGCGAGTCTAGCGAGATCCTACGAGCAGTACTTC. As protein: CASSEASLARSYEQYF. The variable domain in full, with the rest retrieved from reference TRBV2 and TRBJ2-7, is EPEVTQTPSHQVTQMGQEVILRCVPISNHLYFYWYRQILGQKVEFLVSFYNNEISEKSEIFDDQFSVERPDGSNFTLKIRSTKLEDSAMYFCASSEASLARSYEQYFGPGTRLTVT.

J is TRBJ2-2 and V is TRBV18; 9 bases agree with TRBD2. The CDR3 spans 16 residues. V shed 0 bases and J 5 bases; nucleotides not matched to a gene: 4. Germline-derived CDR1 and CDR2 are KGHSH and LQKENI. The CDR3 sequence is CASSPPSSGRTGELFF. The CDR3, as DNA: TGTGCCAGCTCACCACCGAGTAGCGGGAGAACCGGGGAGCTGTTTTTT.

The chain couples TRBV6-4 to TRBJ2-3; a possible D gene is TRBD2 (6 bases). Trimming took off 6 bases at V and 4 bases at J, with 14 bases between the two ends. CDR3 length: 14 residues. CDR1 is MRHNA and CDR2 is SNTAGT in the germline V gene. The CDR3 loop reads CASRRDPASDTQYF. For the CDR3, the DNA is TGTGCCAGCAGGCGGGACCCGGCTTCAGATACGCAGTATTTT.

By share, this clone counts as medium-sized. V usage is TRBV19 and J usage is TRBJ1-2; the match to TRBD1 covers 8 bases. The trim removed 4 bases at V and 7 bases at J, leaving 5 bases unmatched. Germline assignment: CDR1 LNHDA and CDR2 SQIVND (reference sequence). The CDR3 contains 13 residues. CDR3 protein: CASSNTGGTGYTF. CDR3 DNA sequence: TGTGCCAGTAGTAACACAGGGGGAACTGGCTACACCTTC.

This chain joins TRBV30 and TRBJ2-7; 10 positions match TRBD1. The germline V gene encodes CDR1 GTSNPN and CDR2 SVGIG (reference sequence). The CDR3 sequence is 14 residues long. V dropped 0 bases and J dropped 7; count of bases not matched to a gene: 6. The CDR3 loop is CAWSVGTGVVEQYF. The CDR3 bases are TGTGCCTGGAGTGTAGGGACAGGGGTGGTAGAGCAGTACTTC.

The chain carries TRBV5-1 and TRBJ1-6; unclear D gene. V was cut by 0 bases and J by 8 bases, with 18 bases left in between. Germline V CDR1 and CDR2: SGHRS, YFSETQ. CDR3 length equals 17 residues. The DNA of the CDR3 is TGCGCCAGCAGCTTGGCCCCAATACGGGGAGGTGATTCACCCCTCCACTTT. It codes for CASSLAPIRGGDSPLHF.

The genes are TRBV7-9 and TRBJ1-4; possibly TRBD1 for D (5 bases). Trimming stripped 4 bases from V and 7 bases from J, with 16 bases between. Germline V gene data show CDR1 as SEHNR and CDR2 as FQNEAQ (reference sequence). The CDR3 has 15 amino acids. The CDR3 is CASSSGLGAFEKLFF. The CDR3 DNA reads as TGTGCCAGCAGCTCCGGACTAGGGGCTTTTGAAAAACTGTTTTTT.

The CDR3 is CASSLSGTYNEQFF. The CDR3 DNA is TGTGCCAGCAGCCTTAGCGGGACCTACAATGAGCAGTTCTTC. The genes are TRBV7-2 and TRBJ2-1, with TRBD2 matching over 8 bases. From germline, CDR1 is SGHTA and CDR2 FQGNSA. The V segment lost 5 bases and the J segment 2 bases; nucleotides outside the gene matches: 2. CDR3 size: 14 residues.

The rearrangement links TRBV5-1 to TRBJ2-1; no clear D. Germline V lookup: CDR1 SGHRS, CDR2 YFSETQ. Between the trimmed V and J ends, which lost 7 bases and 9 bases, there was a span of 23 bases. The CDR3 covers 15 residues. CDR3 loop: CASAPVAAESREQFF. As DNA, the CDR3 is TGCGCCAGCGCCCCAGTAGCTGCCGAGTCGCGTGAGCAGTTCTTC.

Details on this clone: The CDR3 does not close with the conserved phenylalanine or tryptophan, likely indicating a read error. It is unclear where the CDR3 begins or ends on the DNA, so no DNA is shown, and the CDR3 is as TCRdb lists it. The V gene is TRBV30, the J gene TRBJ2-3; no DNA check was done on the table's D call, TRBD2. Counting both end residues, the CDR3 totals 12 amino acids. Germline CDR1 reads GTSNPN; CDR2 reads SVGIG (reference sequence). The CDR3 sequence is CAWAGPGLAFLV.

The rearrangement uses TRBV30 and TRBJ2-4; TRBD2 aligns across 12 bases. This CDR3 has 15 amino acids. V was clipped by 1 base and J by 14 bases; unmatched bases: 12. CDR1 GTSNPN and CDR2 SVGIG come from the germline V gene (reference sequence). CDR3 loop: CAWSDGVASGRGKYF. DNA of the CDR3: TGTGCCTGGAGTGATGGCGTTGCTAGCGGGAGGGGGAAGTACTTC. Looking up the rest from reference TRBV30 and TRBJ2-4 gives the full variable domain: SQTIHQWPATLVQPVGSPLSLECTVEGTSNPNLYWYRQAAGRGLQLLFYSVGIGQISSEVPQNLSASRPQDRQFILSSKKLLLSDSGFYLCAWSDGVASGRGKYFGAGTRLSVL.

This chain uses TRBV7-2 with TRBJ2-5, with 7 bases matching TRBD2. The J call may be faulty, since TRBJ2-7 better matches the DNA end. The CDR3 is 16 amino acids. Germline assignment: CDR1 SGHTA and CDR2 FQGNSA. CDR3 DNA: TGTGCCAGCAGCTTAGACGGCGGGAGAAATATCTACGAGCAGTACTTC. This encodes CASSLDGGRNIYEQYF.

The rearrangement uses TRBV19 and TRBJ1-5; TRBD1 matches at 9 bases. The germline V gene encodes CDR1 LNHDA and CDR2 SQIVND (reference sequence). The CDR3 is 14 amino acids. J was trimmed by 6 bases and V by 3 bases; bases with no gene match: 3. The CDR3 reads CASSIGGQGQPQHF. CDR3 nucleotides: TGTGCCAGTAGTATTGGGGGACAGGGTCAGCCCCAGCATTTT.

In DNA form, the CDR3 reads TGTGCCAGTAGCCCGACAGGGGGCACAGATACGCAGTATTTT. It translates to CASSPTGGTDTQYF. V usage is TRBV19 and J usage is TRBJ2-3; 8 bases fit TRBD1. J lost 1 base, V lost 6 bases, and 3 bases had no gene match. The CDR3 length is 14 residues. Looked up from germline, CDR1 is LNHDA and CDR2 is SQIVND (reference sequence).

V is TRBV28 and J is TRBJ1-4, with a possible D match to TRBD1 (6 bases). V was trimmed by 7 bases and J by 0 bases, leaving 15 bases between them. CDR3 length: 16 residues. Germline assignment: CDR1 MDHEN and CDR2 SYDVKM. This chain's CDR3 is CASTPVGGPTNEKLFF. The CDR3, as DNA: TGTGCCAGCACCCCGGTAGGGGGACCAACTAATGAAAAACTGTTTTTT.

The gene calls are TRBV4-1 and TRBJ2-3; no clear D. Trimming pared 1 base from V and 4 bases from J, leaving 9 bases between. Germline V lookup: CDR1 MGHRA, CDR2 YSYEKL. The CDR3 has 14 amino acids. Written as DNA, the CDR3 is TGCGCCAGCAGCCAAGGTGGCAGTTCAGATACGCAGTATTTT. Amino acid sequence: CASSQGGSSDTQYF.

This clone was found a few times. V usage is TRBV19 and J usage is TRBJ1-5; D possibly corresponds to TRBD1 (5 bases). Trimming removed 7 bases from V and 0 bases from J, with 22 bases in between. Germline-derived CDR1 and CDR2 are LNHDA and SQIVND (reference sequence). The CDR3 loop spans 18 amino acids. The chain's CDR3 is CASTPRQSSSYSNQPQHF. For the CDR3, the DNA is TGTGCCAGTACTCCCCGACAGTCCTCTTCCTATAGCAATCAGCCCCAGCATTTT.